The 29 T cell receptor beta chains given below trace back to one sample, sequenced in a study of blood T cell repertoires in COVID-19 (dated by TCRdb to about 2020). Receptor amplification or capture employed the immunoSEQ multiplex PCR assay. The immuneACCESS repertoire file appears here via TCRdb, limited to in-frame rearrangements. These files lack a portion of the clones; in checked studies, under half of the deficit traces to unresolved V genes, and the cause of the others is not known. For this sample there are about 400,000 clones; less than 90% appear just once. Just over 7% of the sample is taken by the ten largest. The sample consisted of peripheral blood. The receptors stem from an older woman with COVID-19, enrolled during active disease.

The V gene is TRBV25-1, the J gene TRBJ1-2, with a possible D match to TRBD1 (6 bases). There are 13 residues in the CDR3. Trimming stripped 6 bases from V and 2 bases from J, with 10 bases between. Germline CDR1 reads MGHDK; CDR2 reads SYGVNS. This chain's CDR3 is CASRSDSNYGYTF. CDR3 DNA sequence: TGTGCCAGCAGGTCGGACAGCAACTATGGCTACACCTTC.

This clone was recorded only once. DNA for the CDR3: TGTGCCAGCAGCTTAAATCTTAACTCCTACAATGAGCAGTTCTTC. It yields the protein CASSLNLNSYNEQFF. The chain joins TRBV7-3 to TRBJ2-1; D is uncertain. The germline CDR1 and CDR2 sequences are SGHTA and FQGTGA. The CDR3 extends over 15 amino acids. Trimming left V 1 base short and J 0 bases short, with 7 bases between.

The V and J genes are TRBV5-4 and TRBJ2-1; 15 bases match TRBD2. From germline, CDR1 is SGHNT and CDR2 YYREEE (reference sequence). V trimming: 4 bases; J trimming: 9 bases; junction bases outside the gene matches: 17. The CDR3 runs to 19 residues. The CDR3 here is CASSRLRTSGGASYGEQFF. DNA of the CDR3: TGTGCCAGCAGCCGACTTAGGACTAGCGGGGGGGCGTCTTACGGTGAGCAGTTCTTC.

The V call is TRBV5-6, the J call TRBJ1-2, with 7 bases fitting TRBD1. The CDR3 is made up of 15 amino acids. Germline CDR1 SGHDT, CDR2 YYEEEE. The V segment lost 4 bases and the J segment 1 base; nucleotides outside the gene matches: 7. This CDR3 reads CASSPTGALNYGYTF. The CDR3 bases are TGTGCCAGCAGCCCCACAGGGGCCCTTAACTATGGCTACACCTTC.

Here the CDR3 reads CASSEWREDFTYEQYF. CDR3 coding DNA: TGCGCCAGCAGTGAGTGGAGGGAAGATTTCACTTACGAGCAGTACTTC. The chain has TRBV10-1 and TRBJ2-7, with D possibly matching TRBD2 (6 bases). V lost 1 base, J lost 4 bases, and 17 bases lay in between. CDR1 and CDR2 from the germline V gene are WNHNN and SYGVQD (reference sequence). CDR3 size: 16 residues.

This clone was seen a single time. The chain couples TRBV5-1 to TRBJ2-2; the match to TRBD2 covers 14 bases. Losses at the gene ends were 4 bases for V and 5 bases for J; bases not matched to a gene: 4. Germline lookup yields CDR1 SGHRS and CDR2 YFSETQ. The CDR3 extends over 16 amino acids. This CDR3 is CASSRTSGGRTGELFF. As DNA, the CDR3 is TGCGCCAGCAGCAGGACTAGCGGGGGGAGGACCGGGGAGCTGTTTTTT.

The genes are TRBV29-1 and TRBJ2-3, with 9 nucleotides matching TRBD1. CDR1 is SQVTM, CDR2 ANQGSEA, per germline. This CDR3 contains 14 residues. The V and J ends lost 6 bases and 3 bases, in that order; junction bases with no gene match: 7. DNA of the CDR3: TGCAGCGTAGCCGGGACAGGGATGACAGATACGCAGTATTTT. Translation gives CSVAGTGMTDTQYF.

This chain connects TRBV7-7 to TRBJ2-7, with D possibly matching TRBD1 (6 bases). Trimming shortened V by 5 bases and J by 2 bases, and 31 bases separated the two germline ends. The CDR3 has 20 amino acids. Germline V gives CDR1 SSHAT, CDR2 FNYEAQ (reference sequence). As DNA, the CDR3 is TGTGCCAGCAGCGGCGGCCTCGCAGGGGCTAACCGACTTAGGCCCTACGAGCAGTACTTC. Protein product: CASSGGLAGANRLRPYEQYF.

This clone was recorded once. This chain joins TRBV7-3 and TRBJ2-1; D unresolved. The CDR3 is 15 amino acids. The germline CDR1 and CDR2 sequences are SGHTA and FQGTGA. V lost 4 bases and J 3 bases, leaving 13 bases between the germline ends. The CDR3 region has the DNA TGTGCCAGCAGCTCGAGCTCCCAAAACTACAATGAGCAGTTCTTC. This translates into CASSSSSQNYNEQFF.

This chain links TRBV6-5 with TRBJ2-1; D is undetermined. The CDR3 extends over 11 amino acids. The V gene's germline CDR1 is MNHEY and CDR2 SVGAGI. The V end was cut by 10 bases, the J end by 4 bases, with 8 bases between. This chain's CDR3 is CATYRYNEQFF. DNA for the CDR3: TGTGCCACCTACCGGTACAATGAGCAGTTCTTC.

The CDR3 DNA follows: TGTGCCATCAGTGAGTCGGGGGGGGATCGATATGGCTACACCTTC. As protein: CAISESGGDRYGYTF. This chain links TRBV10-3 with TRBJ1-2; possibly TRBD1 for D (5 bases). CDR3 length: 15 amino acids. Germline CDR1 and CDR2: ENHRY and SYGVKD. Deletions cut 0 bases from V and 5 bases from J, with 13 bases between.

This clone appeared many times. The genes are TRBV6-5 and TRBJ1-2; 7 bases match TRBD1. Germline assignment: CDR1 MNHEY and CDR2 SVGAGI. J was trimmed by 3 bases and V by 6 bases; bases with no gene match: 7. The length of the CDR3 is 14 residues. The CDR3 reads CASRTGASDYGYTF. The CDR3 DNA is TGTGCCAGCAGAACAGGGGCTTCAGACTATGGCTACACCTTC.

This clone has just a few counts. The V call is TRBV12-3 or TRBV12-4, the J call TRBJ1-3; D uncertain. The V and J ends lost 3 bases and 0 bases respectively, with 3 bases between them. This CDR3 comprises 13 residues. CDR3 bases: TGTGCCAGCAGTTTCTCCTCTGGAAACACCATATATTTT. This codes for CASSFSSGNTIYF.

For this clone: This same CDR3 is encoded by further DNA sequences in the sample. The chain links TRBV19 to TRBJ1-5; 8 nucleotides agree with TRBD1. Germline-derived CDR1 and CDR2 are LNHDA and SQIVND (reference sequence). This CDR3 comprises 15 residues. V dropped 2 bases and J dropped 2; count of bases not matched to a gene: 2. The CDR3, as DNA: TGTGCCAGTAGTATAACAGGGGGAGGCAATCAGCCCCAGCATTTT. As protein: CASSITGGGNQPQHF.

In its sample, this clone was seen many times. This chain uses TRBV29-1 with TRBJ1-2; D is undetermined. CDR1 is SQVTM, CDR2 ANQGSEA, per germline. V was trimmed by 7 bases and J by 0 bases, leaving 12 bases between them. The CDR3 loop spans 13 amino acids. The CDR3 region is CSAEPGANYGYTF. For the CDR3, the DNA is TGCAGCGCGGAACCGGGAGCTAACTATGGCTACACCTTC. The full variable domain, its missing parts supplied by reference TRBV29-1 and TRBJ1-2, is SAVISQKPSRDICQRGTSLTIQCQVDSQVTMMFWYRQQPGQSLTLIATANQGSEATYESGFVIDKFPISRPNLTFSTLTVSNMSPEDSSIYLCSAEPGANYGYTFGSGTRLTVV.

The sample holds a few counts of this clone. This CDR3 is CASSPEVNRGYTF. DNA for the CDR3: TGTGCCAGCTCGCCTGAGGTAAACCGGGGCTACACCTTC. V usage is TRBV18 and J usage is TRBJ1-2, with no clear D. This CDR3 comprises 13 residues. Trimming shortened V by 6 bases and J by 8 bases, and 16 bases separated the two germline ends. In germline, CDR1 is KGHSH, CDR2 LQKENI.

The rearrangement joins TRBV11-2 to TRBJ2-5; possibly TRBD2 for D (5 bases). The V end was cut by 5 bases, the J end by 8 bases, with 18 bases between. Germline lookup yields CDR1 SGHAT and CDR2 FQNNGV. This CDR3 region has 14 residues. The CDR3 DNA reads TGTGCCAGCAGCCAAGGACTTGGGTATCAAACCCAGTACTTC. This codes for CASSQGLGYQTQYF.

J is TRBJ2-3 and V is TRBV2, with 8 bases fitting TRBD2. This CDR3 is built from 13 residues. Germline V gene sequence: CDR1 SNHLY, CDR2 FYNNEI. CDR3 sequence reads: CATGGVATDTQYF. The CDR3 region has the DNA TGTGCGACGGGGGGGGTGGCGACAGATACGCAGTATTTT. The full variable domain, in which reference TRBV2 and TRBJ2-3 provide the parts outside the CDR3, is EPEVTQTPSHQVTQMGQEVILRCVPISNHLYFYWYRQILGQKVEFLVSFYNNEISEKSEIFDDQFSVERPDGSNFTLKIRSTKLEDSAMYFCATGGVATDTQYFGPGTRLTVL.

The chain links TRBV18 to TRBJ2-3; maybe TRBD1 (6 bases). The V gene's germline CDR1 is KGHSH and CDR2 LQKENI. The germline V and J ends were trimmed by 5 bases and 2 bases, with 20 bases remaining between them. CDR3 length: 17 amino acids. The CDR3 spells CASSATPRTALTDTQYF. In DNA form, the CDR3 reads TGTGCCAGCTCAGCAACGCCTCGGACAGCTCTCACAGATACGCAGTATTTT.

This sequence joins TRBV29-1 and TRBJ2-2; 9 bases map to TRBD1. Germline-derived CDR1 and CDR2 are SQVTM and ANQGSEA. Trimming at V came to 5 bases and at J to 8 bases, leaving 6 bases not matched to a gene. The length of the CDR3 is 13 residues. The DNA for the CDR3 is TGCAGCGTTTCAACAGGGGGCGTGGGGGAGCTGTTTTTT. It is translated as CSVSTGGVGELFF.

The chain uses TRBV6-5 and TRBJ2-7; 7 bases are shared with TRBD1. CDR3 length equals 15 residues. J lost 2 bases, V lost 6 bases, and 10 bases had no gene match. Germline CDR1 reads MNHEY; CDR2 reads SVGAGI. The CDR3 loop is CASRDRFGQAYEQYF. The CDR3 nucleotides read TGTGCCAGCAGAGACAGATTTGGACAGGCCTACGAGCAGTACTTC.

The CDR3 here is CASSPGAGGTDTQYF. CDR3 coding DNA: TGTGCCAGCTCACCCGGAGCAGGGGGCACAGATACGCAGTATTTT. The chain employs TRBV18 and TRBJ2-3, with a possible D match to TRBD1 (6 bases). This CDR3 is built from 15 residues. Trimming took off 3 bases at V and 1 base at J, with 11 bases between the two ends. From germline, CDR1 is KGHSH and CDR2 LQKENI.

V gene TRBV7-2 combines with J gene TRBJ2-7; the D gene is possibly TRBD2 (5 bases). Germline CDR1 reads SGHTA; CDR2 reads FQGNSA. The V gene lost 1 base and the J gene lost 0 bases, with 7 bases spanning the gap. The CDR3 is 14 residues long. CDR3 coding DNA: TGTGCCAGCAGCTTAGTAGCGTCCTCCTACGAGCAGTACTTC. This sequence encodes CASSLVASSYEQYF.

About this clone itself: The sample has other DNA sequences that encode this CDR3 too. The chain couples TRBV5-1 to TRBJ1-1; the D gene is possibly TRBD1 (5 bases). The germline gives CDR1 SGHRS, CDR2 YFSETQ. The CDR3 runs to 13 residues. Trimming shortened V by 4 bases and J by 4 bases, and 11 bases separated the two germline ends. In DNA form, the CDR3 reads TGCGCCAGCAGCCCAGGGTTCTCCACTGAAGCTTTCTTT. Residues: CASSPGFSTEAFF. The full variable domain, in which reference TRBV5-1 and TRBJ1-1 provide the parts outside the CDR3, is KAGVTQTPRYLIKTRGQQVTLSCSPISGHRSVSWYQQTPGQGLQFLFEYFSETQRNKGNFPGRFSGRQFSNSRSEMNVSTLELGDSALYLCASSPGFSTEAFFGQGTRLTVV.

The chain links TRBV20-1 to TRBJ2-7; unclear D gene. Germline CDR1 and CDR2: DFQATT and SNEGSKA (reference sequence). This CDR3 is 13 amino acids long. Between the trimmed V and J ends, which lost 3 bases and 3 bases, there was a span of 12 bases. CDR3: CSASAPQNYEQYF. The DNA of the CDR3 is TGCAGTGCTAGTGCGCCCCAGAACTACGAGCAGTACTTC.

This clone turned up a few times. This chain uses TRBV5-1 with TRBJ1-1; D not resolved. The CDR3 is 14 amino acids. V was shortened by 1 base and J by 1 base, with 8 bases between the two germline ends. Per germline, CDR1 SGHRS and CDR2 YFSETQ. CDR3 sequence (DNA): TGCGCCAGCAGCTTGAATATCGGGAACACTGAAGCTTTCTTT. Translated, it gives CASSLNIGNTEAFF.

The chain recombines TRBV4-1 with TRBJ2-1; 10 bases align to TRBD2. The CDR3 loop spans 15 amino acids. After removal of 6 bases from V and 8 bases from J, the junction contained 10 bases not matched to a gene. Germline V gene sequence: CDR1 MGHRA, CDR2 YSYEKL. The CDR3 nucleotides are TGCGCCAGCAGTTTGGGGCTAGCGGGGGTCTATGAGCAGTTCTTC. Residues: CASSLGLAGVYEQFF.

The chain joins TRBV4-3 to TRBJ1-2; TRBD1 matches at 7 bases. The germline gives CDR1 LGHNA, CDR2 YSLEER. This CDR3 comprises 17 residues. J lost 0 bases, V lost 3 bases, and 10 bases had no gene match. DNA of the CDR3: TGCGCCAGCAGCCACTTCACCGGGACAGACGCTAACTATGGCTACACCTTC. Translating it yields CASSHFTGTDANYGYTF.

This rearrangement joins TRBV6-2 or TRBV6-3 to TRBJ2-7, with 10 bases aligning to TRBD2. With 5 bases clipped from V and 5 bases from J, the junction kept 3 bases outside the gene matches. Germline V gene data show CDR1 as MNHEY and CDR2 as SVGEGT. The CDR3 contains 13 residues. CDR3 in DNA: TGTGCCAGCAGTCTAGCGGGGGCGGACGAGCAGTACTTC. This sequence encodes CASSLAGADEQYF.